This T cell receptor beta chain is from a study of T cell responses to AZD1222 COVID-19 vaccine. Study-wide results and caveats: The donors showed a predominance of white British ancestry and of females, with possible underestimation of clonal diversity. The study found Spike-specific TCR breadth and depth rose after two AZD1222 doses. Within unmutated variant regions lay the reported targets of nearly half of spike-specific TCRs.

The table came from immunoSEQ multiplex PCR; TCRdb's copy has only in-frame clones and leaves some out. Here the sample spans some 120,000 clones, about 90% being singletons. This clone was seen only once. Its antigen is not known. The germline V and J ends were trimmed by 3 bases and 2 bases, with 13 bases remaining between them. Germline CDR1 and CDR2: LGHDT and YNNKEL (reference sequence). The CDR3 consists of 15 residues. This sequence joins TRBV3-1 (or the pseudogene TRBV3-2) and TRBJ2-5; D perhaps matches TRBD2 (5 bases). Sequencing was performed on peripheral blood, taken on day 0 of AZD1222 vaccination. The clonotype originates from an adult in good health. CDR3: CASSQTPGSQETQYF. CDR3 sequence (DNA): TGTGCCAGCAGCCAGACCCCGGGATCACAAGAGACCCAGTACTTC.